The clone carrying this T cell receptor beta chain was observed a handful of times. Its antigen is unidentified. This specimen comes from a study of T-cell memory formation after mild COVID-19. Study-wide results and caveats: While clones contracting from day 15 to 85 were balanced between CD4 and CD8, later expanders leaned CD4+.

5'RACE primed from the constant segment yielded TCR alpha and TCR beta cDNA libraries bearing sample barcodes and UMIs. Each CDR3 protein gets one entry after TCRdb re-called the 5' RACE reads with MiXCR. The sample comprises hundreds of thousands of distinct CDR3 sequences, less than 25% of which are singletons, and around 8.4% rests with the top ten. This CDR3 region has 17 residues. CDR1 and CDR2 from the germline V gene are MGHRA and YSYEKL. V was trimmed by 5 bases and J by 5 bases, leaving 24 bases between them. The gene calls are TRBV4-1 and TRBJ1-2; D may be TRBD1 (5 bases). This clonotype was sampled from an adult woman who had mild COVID-19 (a few samples of this study predate the infection). Cell type and time point are not known. Sequenced material: PBMCs or a T cell subset sorted from them (not recorded which). The CDR3 spells CASSITRDRPDGYGYTF. For the CDR3, the DNA is TGCGCCAGCAGCATAACCCGGGACCGACCTGATGGGTATGGCTACACCTTC.